The 23 T cell receptor beta chains listed next were all sequenced from one sample in a study of beta chain features in type 1 diabetes. Their specific antigens are unknown. Expressed TCRB transcripts were sequenced after all isolated RNA was converted to cDNA. Libraries were prepared by immunoSEQ multiplex PCR; TCRdb keeps only in-frame clonotypes and omits some of them. Of 400,000 or so clones listed, roughly an eighth were seen once; the top ten hold about 0.01%. Study-wide results and caveats: TCRB CDR3s were moderately but significantly shorter in Type 1 diabetes patients in all four CD4+ subsets.

Material for sequencing was naive CD4+ T cells from blood. These receptor sequences come from a woman under 30 with type 1 diabetes.

About this clone: Other nucleotide sequences from this sample produce the same CDR3. CDR3 loop: CAWSVGGSSYEQYF. The CDR3 DNA reads as TGTGCCTGGAGTGTAGGCGGAAGCTCCTACGAGCAGTACTTC. The chain carries TRBV30 and TRBJ2-7; D is ambiguous. Germline V gives CDR1 GTSNPN, CDR2 SVGIG (reference sequence). Trimming removed 0 bases from V and 0 bases from J, with 9 bases in between. This CDR3 is 14 amino acids long.

V is TRBV29-1 and J is TRBJ1-2; D not certain. The V end lost 7 bases, the J end lost 4 bases, and 10 bases lay between the germline ends. The CDR3 extends over 11 amino acids. Looked up from germline, CDR1 is SQVTM and CDR2 is ANQGSEA. The CDR3 nucleotides read TGCAGCGCCCAGGAGGGCTATGGCTACACCTTC. It yields the protein CSAQEGYGYTF.

The gene calls are TRBV27 and TRBJ2-7, with a weak D call TRBD2 (5 bases). Trimming took 3 bases from V and 3 from J, leaving 12 bases between them. The CDR3 is 14 residues long. Germline lookup yields CDR1 MNHEY and CDR2 SMNVEV (reference sequence). CDR3 DNA: TGTGCCAGCAGTTTTGGACCCGGAGGCTACGAGCAGTACTTC. It codes for CASSFGPGGYEQYF.

The sample holds a few counts of this clone. CDR3 sequence: CSVMPRDRSSEAFF. The CDR3 DNA is TGCAGCGTGATGCCACGGGACAGGTCCTCTGAAGCTTTCTTT. The chain links TRBV29-1 to TRBJ1-1; TRBD1 matches at 8 bases. The V and J ends lost 6 bases and 6 bases, in that order; junction bases with no gene match: 12. Germline values: CDR1 SQVTM, CDR2 ANQGSEA. CDR3 length equals 14 residues.

This clone was seen a few times. The J gene is TRBJ2-7, the V gene TRBV7-2; D possibly corresponds to TRBD1 (5 bases). This CDR3 region has 15 residues. The V and J ends lost 1 base and 1 base respectively, with 11 bases between them. The V gene's germline CDR1 is SGHTA and CDR2 FQGNSA. The CDR3 spells CASSLVGQGSYEQYF. CDR3 nucleotides: TGTGCCAGCAGCTTAGTCGGTCAGGGTTCCTACGAGCAGTACTTC.

This sequence joins TRBV29-1 and TRBJ2-2; TRBD1 matches at 7 bases. The V segment lost 2 bases and the J segment 3 bases; nucleotides outside the gene matches: 3. The CDR3 contains 14 residues. The germline gives CDR1 SQVTM, CDR2 ANQGSEA. The CDR3 protein is CSVERGGYTGELFF. The CDR3 DNA is TGCAGCGTTGAAAGAGGGGGCTACACCGGGGAGCTGTTTTTT.

V gene TRBV5-1 combines with J gene TRBJ2-5; 10 bases fit TRBD2. V was clipped by 0 bases and J by 1 base; unmatched bases: 3. The CDR3 is 16 residues long. Per the germline V gene, CDR1 is SGHRS and CDR2 is YFSETQ. CDR3 sequence reads: CASSLGVAGGQETQYF. The CDR3, as DNA: TGCGCCAGCAGCTTGGGGGTAGCGGGGGGCCAAGAGACCCAGTACTTC.

This chain connects TRBV11-3 to TRBJ2-3, with 8 bases lining up with TRBD2. The V and J ends lost 5 bases and 2 bases, in that order; junction bases with no gene match: 6. The CDR3 covers 15 residues. Germline V lookup: CDR1 SGHNT, CDR2 YENEEA. DNA of the CDR3: TGTGCCAGCAGCCATAGCGGGGAGCACACAGATACGCAGTATTTT. Translating gives CASSHSGEHTDTQYF.

This chain uses TRBV28 with TRBJ1-5, with D tentatively TRBD1 (5 bases). The germline V and J ends were trimmed by 11 bases and 2 bases, with 13 bases remaining between them. The CDR3 loop spans 13 amino acids. Germline V lookup: CDR1 MDHEN, CDR2 SYDVKM. The CDR3 nucleotides are TGTGCCGTTAGGGGCACGGGCAATCAGCCCCAGCATTTT. Residues: CAVRGTGNQPQHF.

The rearrangement uses TRBV5-4 and TRBJ1-1; 9 bases are a match to TRBD1. V was clipped by 2 bases and J by 4 bases; unmatched bases: 6. Germline CDR1 and CDR2: SGHNT and YYREEE (reference sequence). CDR3 length: 15 amino acids. This CDR3 is CASSFRDRVGTEAFF. Written as DNA, the CDR3 is TGTGCCAGCAGCTTCCGGGACAGGGTAGGCACTGAAGCTTTCTTT.

The chain joins TRBV14 to TRBJ1-2; 7 bases agree with TRBD1. Germline-derived CDR1 and CDR2 are SGHDN and FVKESK. V dropped 1 base and J dropped 7; count of bases not matched to a gene: 12. This CDR3 has 16 amino acids. The CDR3 sequence: CASSQGGTASLSGYTF. The CDR3 coding sequence is TGTGCCAGCAGCCAAGGGGGGACAGCGAGTCTGAGTGGCTACACCTTC.

This clone was counted only a few times. This chain connects TRBV14 to TRBJ1-2; D is uncertain. The CDR3 extends over 13 amino acids. Per germline, CDR1 SGHDN and CDR2 FVKESK. V lost 1 base and J lost 4, with 7 bases in between. The CDR3 DNA is TGTGCCAGCAGCCAAGCCGGAGCCTATGGCTACACCTTC. It is translated as CASSQAGAYGYTF.

The chain joins TRBV11-2 to TRBJ2-1; 9 nucleotides match TRBD1. The CDR3 covers 15 residues. The germline CDR1 and CDR2 sequences are SGHAT and FQNNGV. J was trimmed by 6 bases and V by 2 bases; bases with no gene match: 5. The CDR3 DNA reads as TGTGCCAGCAGCTTACCGGGACAGGGATTCAATGAGCAGTTCTTC. Amino acid sequence: CASSLPGQGFNEQFF.

This chain links TRBV7-9 with TRBJ1-4; perhaps TRBD1 as D (5 bases). The CDR3 has 14 amino acids. Germline V gene data show CDR1 as SEHNR and CDR2 as FQNEAQ (reference sequence). V was shortened by 4 bases and J by 4 bases, with 10 bases between the two germline ends. CDR3 nucleotide sequence: TGTGCCAGCAGCTCTGACAGTTTTAATGAAAAACTGTTTTTT. Its protein product is CASSSDSFNEKLFF.

This chain connects TRBV18 to TRBJ1-5; D not certain. The ends were cut back, 2 bases at V and 2 bases at J, with 16 bases in the middle. Germline V gives CDR1 KGHSH, CDR2 LQKENI. This CDR3 is 17 amino acids long. The CDR3 reads CASSPNGLFLGNQPQHF. The CDR3 region has the DNA TGTGCCAGCTCACCAAATGGACTTTTCTTAGGCAATCAGCCCCAGCATTTT.

The chain couples TRBV28 to TRBJ1-2; D is unclear. Germline CDR1 reads MDHEN; CDR2 reads SYDVKM. There are 14 residues in the CDR3. V was shortened by 7 bases and J by 7 bases, with 19 bases between the two germline ends. CDR3 loop: CASTSPTRVSGYTF. The CDR3 DNA sequence: TGTGCCAGCACCTCCCCAACTCGAGTTAGTGGCTACACCTTC.

The table lists this clone with a few counts. This chain uses TRBV7-2 with TRBJ2-7; TRBD2 matches at 16 bases. V dropped 5 bases and J dropped 4; count of bases not matched to a gene: 5. Per the germline V gene, CDR1 is SGHTA and CDR2 is FQGNSA. The CDR3 runs 16 residues. This CDR3 reads CASSEAGLAGGYEQYF. The CDR3 nucleotides are TGTGCCAGCAGCGAGGCGGGACTAGCGGGGGGGTACGAGCAGTACTTC.

This chain uses TRBV5-1 with TRBJ2-7; 7 bases map to TRBD2. Trimming took 0 bases from V and 7 from J; bases not matched to a gene: 10. This CDR3 is 15 amino acids long. Germline V gene sequence: CDR1 SGHRS, CDR2 YFSETQ. In DNA form, the CDR3 reads TGCGCCAGCAGCTTGGCCGGGACTACCGCAGGGGAGCAGTACTTC. This sequence encodes CASSLAGTTAGEQYF.

In its sample, this clone was seen once. The chain has TRBV5-6 and TRBJ1-5; D is perhaps TRBD1 (5 bases). The CDR3 spans 14 residues. Germline loops: CDR1 SGHDT, CDR2 YYEEEE. V was pared by 4 bases and J by 0 bases, with 8 bases between. CDR3 sequence reads: CASSRRVSNQPQHF. CDR3 DNA sequence: TGTGCCAGCAGCCGCAGGGTTAGCAATCAGCCCCAGCATTTT.

The chain is built from TRBV15 and TRBJ2-7; D is possibly TRBD1 (5 bases). V lost 4 bases and J 2 bases, leaving 12 bases between the germline ends. Germline V gives CDR1 LNHNV, CDR2 YYDKDF (reference sequence). The CDR3 runs 14 residues. The CDR3 is CATSIGQGPYEQYF. CDR3 in DNA: TGTGCCACCAGCATCGGGCAGGGCCCCTACGAGCAGTACTTC.

The chain uses TRBV18 and TRBJ1-6; no reliable D call. The CDR3 runs to 12 residues. Trimming pared 2 bases from V and 9 bases from J, leaving 5 bases between. In germline, CDR1 is KGHSH, CDR2 LQKENI. CDR3 amino acids: CASSPGSSPLHF. CDR3 in DNA: TGTGCCAGCTCACCAGGGAGTTCACCCCTCCACTTT.

V usage is TRBV10-3 and J usage is TRBJ2-3, with 9 bases that match TRBD2. The CDR3 is 17 residues long. Trimming at V came to 2 bases and at J to 2 bases, leaving 8 bases not matched to a gene. CDR1 ENHRY and CDR2 SYGVKD come from the germline V gene. The CDR3: CAISERVTSGNTDTQYF. The CDR3 DNA is TGTGCCATCAGTGAGCGGGTGACTAGCGGCAACACAGATACGCAGTATTTT.

This clone has more than one count but fewer than ten. The genes are TRBV10-3 and TRBJ2-4; maybe TRBD2 (6 bases). The CDR3 spans 11 residues. From germline, CDR1 is ENHRY and CDR2 SYGVKD. Trimming stripped 7 bases from V and 9 bases from J, with 10 bases between. CDR3 residues: CAITDGGIQYF. CDR3 nucleotide sequence: TGTGCCATCACCGACGGGGGCATTCAGTACTTC.